The 15 T cell receptor beta chains below were found in one sample sequenced in a study of T cell changes during pregnancy in multiple sclerosis. Assay: immunoSEQ multiplex PCR; the TCRdb copy retains only in-frame clones and omits some. The table has fewer than 85,000 clones, 85% to 95% seen once. The sample in question was peripheral blood, obtained in the third trimester of pregnancy. The receptors originated from a female donor in good health, enrolled as a control in a pregnancy study.

This clone was seen only once. The V call is TRBV7-2, the J call TRBJ2-1; 7 positions agree with TRBD1. The CDR3 is 17 amino acids. V shed 4 bases, J shed 4 bases, and the junction held 13 bases outside the gene matches. The germline V gene encodes CDR1 SGHTA and CDR2 FQGNSA. The CDR3 DNA sequence: TGTGCCAGCAGCTACCGGGACAGAGGGCTTTATTACAATGAGCAGTTCTTC. Translating it yields CASSYRDRGLYYNEQFF.

The J gene is TRBJ2-7, the V gene TRBV27, with 8 bases lining up with TRBD1. This CDR3 spans 13 amino acids. With V trimmed by 10 bases and J by 4 bases, 9 bases remained unmatched. Germline CDR1 is MNHEY and CDR2 is SMNVEV (reference sequence). CDR3 protein: CATPYRGLYEQYF. The DNA of the CDR3 is TGTGCCACCCCCTACAGGGGGTTGTACGAGCAGTACTTC.

This clone was counted once. This rearrangement joins TRBV19 to TRBJ1-5; D is undetermined. CDR3 length: 14 amino acids. Germline V lookup: CDR1 LNHDA, CDR2 SQIVND (reference sequence). The V and J ends lost 10 bases and 7 bases respectively, with 20 bases between them. Here the CDR3 reads CATTTGWGGQPQHF. Here the CDR3 DNA reads TGTGCCACGACGACGGGATGGGGAGGACAGCCCCAGCATTTT.

V is TRBV7-9 and J is TRBJ2-7; possible D gene TRBD2, 5 bases. This CDR3 has 14 residues. V lost 5 bases and J 7 bases, leaving 18 bases between the germline ends. Germline lookup yields CDR1 SEHNR and CDR2 FQNEAQ (reference sequence). For the CDR3, the DNA is TGTGCCAGCAGCCGAGAATCGGACTCGGGGGAGCAGTACTTC. Its protein product is CASSRESDSGEQYF.

The V gene is TRBV19, the J gene TRBJ1-4; TRBD1 matches 8 bases. In germline, CDR1 is LNHDA, CDR2 SQIVND (reference sequence). The V and J ends lost 3 bases and 7 bases, in that order; junction bases with no gene match: 7. The length of the CDR3 is 15 residues. CDR3 loop: CASSIAGTGGEKLFF. CDR3 nucleotide sequence: TGTGCCAGTAGTATCGCCGGGACAGGTGGTGAAAAACTGTTTTTT.

This chain connects TRBV4-1 to TRBJ2-5; 10 nucleotides agree with TRBD2. Germline values: CDR1 MGHRA, CDR2 YSYEKL. The CDR3 consists of 17 residues. V shed 1 base, J shed 5 bases, and the junction held 10 bases outside the gene matches. The DNA for the CDR3 is TGCGCCAGCAGCCAAGTGTTAGCGGGGGGCACGGGGGAGACCCAGTACTTC. Translated, it gives CASSQVLAGGTGETQYF.

This clone was observed a handful of times. This chain joins TRBV29-1 and TRBJ1-1; D ambiguous. Germline V gene lookup returns CDR1 SQVTM and CDR2 ANQGSEA. Trimming pared 4 bases from V and 0 bases from J, leaving 9 bases between. The CDR3 sequence is 13 residues long. In DNA form, the CDR3 reads TGCAGCGTTGTGAAACTCATGAACACTGAAGCTTTCTTT. This encodes CSVVKLMNTEAFF.

This sequence joins TRBV11-3 and TRBJ2-7; 9 bases fit TRBD1. The CDR3 runs 14 residues. V shed 6 bases and J 4 bases; nucleotides not matched to a gene: 7. Germline V CDR1 and CDR2: SGHNT, YENEEA. CDR3 residues: CASSSTGQGYEQYF. CDR3 bases: TGTGCCAGCAGTTCTACGGGACAGGGATACGAGCAGTACTTC.

V usage is TRBV27 and J usage is TRBJ2-7, with a tentative D call TRBD1 (5 bases). Trimming removed 6 bases at V and 0 bases at J, with 9 bases between. The CDR3 spans 13 residues. Per germline, CDR1 MNHEY and CDR2 SMNVEV (reference sequence). The CDR3 loop is CASRAGYSYEQYF. Written as DNA, the CDR3 is TGTGCCAGCAGGGCAGGGTACTCCTACGAGCAGTACTTC.

This chain joins TRBV2 and TRBJ2-7; D is unclear. Germline assignment: CDR1 SNHLY and CDR2 FYNNEI. V gave up 8 bases and J gave up 3 bases, with 8 bases separating them. This CDR3 region has 11 residues. The CDR3 spells CASLDGYEQYF. DNA for the CDR3: TGTGCCAGCCTAGACGGCTACGAGCAGTACTTC.

The gene calls are TRBV7-9 and TRBJ2-1; perhaps TRBD1 as D (6 bases). The CDR3 contains 15 residues. CDR1 and CDR2 (germline): SEHNR, FQNEAQ (reference sequence). V was trimmed by 4 bases and J by 7 bases, leaving 17 bases between them. This CDR3 reads CASSSPRDNKNEQFF. Here the CDR3 DNA reads TGTGCCAGCAGCTCACCTAGGGACAATAAGAATGAGCAGTTCTTC. Combining the CDR3 with reference TRBV7-9 and TRBJ2-1 gives the whole variable domain DTGVSQNPRHKITKRGQNVTFRCDPISEHNRLYWYRQTLGQGPEFLTYFQNEAQLEKSRLLSDRFSAERPKGSFSTLEIQRTEQGDSAMYLCASSSPRDNKNEQFFGPGTRLTVL.

The chain links TRBV6-6 to TRBJ2-5, with 11 bases fitting TRBD2. Germline V lookup: CDR1 MNHNY, CDR2 SVGAGI (reference sequence). The CDR3 length is 14 residues. With 3 bases clipped from V and 3 bases from J, the junction kept 0 bases outside the gene matches. The CDR3 coding sequence is TGTGCCAGCAGTTATAGCGGGGGGGAAGAGACCCAGTACTTC. Translation gives CASSYSGGEETQYF.

J is TRBJ1-1 and V is TRBV12-5; 8 nucleotides match TRBD1. CDR1 is LGHNT, CDR2 FRNRAP, per germline. The CDR3 runs to 18 residues. V dropped 0 bases and J dropped 1; count of bases not matched to a gene: 10. Written as DNA, the CDR3 is TGTGCTAGTGGTTTGGTTTTGGGCCAGGGGGCGACGAACACTGAAGCTTTCTTT. Translating gives CASGLVLGQGATNTEAFF.

J is TRBJ1-2 and V is TRBV7-9, with 11 bases that match TRBD1. In germline, CDR1 is SEHNR, CDR2 FQNEAQ (reference sequence). V shed 5 bases, J shed 4 bases, and the junction held 6 bases outside the gene matches. The CDR3 has 15 amino acids. The DNA for the CDR3 is TGTGCCAGCAGCCTAGGACAGGGGGCTCGCTATGGCTACACCTTC. It encodes CASSLGQGARYGYTF.

J is TRBJ1-4 and V is TRBV28; unclear D gene. Germline lookup yields CDR1 MDHEN and CDR2 SYDVKM. The CDR3 is made up of 13 amino acids. Trimming took 6 bases from V and 0 from J, leaving 5 bases between them. CDR3 DNA: TGTGCCAGCAGGCCTACAACTAATGAAAAACTGTTTTTT. Its protein product is CASRPTTNEKLFF. The variable domain in full, with the rest retrieved from reference TRBV28 and TRBJ1-4, is DVKVTQSSRYLVKRTGEKVFLECVQDMDHENMFWYRQDPGLGLRLIYFSYDVKMKEKGDIPEGYSVSREKKERFSLILESASTNQTSMYLCASRPTTNEKLFFGSGTQLSVL.